The clone carrying this TCR beta chain was seen only once. As yet, its antigen is unknown. Because it lacks the conserved phenylalanine or tryptophan at the end, this CDR3 is likely a read error. Synthesis of cDNA was performed by 5'RACE using 10-nucleotide random UMIs. In each sequencing run, over 170 million TCR-beta sequences were generated from 15-18 subjects. TCRdb fed the 5' RACE reads into MiXCR, producing one record per CDR3 protein. The sample shows some 87,000 distinct CDR3 sequences, about 12% of them seen only once. Regarding time point: longitudinal time-point 2. 2 million PBMCs stored at -80 C were the source of the unsorted libraries. CDR1 and CDR2 (germline): SGHTA, FQGNSA. There are 14 residues in the CDR3. Trimming took 3 bases from V and 2 from J, leaving 10 bases between them. The data stem from a study of neurological immune-mediated disorders. Overall study results and limits: There were no CDR3 amino acid sequences shared by expanded clones across subjects, a result suggesting private repertoires in all groups.

This receptor was obtained from a female donor with HTLV-1-associated myelopathy (HAM/TSP). Sequenced: PBMCs. This chain uses TRBV7-2 with TRBJ1-2; weak D call: TRBD1 (5 bases). The DNA for the CDR3 is TGTGCCAGCAGCTTCGGGACGGGGAACTATGGCTACACCTTA. As protein: CASSFGTGNYGYTL.